A single T cell receptor beta chain is shown here with its context. Antigen unknown. The sample comes from a study of T cell responses to AZD1222 COVID-19 vaccine. Study-wide findings and caveats: Seropositive status at baseline applied to only six AZD1222 recipients. Recipients of two AZD1222 doses showed rising Spike-specific TCR breadth and depth. Clonal diversity was possibly underestimated; the donors were predominantly white British and more often female. No day 14 peak samples; only post-peak repertoires were characterized.

Method: immunoSEQ multiplex PCR; TCRdb's copy keeps in-frame clones and lacks some. The sample lists approximately 130,000 clones; 85% to 95% were seen once. CDR3 length: 14 amino acids. V lost 3 bases to trimming and J lost 9 bases, with 17 bases between them. Germline CDR1 and CDR2: KGHDR and SFDVKD. This clonotype originated in an adult in good health. The chain recombines TRBV24-1 with TRBJ2-7; D is uncertain. Sequenced here: peripheral blood, sampled on day 0 of AZD1222 vaccination. The CDR3 sequence is CATSDAVGLDGQYF. In DNA, the CDR3 is TGTGCCACCAGTGATGCCGTAGGATTGGATGGGCAGTACTTC.